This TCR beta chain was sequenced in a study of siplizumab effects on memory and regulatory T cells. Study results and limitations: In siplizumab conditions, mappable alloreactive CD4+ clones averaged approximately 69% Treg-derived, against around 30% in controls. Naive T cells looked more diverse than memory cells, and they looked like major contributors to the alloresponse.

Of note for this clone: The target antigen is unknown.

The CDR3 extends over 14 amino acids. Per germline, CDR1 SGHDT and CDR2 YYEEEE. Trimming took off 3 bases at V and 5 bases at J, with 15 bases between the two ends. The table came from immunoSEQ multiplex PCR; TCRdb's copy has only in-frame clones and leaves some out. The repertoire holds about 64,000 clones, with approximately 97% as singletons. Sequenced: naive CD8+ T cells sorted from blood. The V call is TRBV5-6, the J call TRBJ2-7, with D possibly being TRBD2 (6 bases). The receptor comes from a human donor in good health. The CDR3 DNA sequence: TGTGCCAGCAGCTCGGGACTCCCCGGGGACGAGCAGTACTTC. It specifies CASSSGLPGDEQYF.